One and the same sample provided the 29 T cell receptor beta chains below, sequenced in a study of PD-1 blockade in classical Hodgkin lymphoma. Each and every patient relapsed after autologous stem cell transplantation, and patients got differing brentuximab vedotin exposure. Profiling relied on immunoSEQ multiplex PCR, and the TCRdb table lists in-frame clones only, not all of them. The table lists about 11,000 clones, almost 85% of them singletons, with 4.5% to 7% in the top ten. The sample in question was peripheral blood mononuclear cells (PBMCs), obtained before the second cycle of nivolumab. The receptor set was obtained from a human donor with classical Hodgkin lymphoma.

V gene TRBV29-1 combines with J gene TRBJ2-5; D perhaps matches TRBD1 (6 bases). The CDR3 is 12 residues long. CDR1 is SQVTM, CDR2 ANQGSEA, per germline. V was pared by 7 bases and J by 1 base, with 10 bases between. The CDR3 is CSAMDSQETQYF. For the CDR3, the DNA is TGCAGCGCCATGGACAGCCAAGAGACCCAGTACTTC.

The chain carries TRBV9 and TRBJ1-6; D unclear. Germline V gene sequence: CDR1 SGDLS, CDR2 YYNGEE. This CDR3 is 13 amino acids long. Trimming took off 0 bases at V and 7 bases at J, with 5 bases between the two ends. Here the CDR3 reads CASSVDVNSPLHF. In nucleotides, the CDR3 is TGTGCCAGCAGCGTAGACGTCAATTCACCCCTCCACTTT.

The chain recombines TRBV7-9 with TRBJ1-2; possible D gene TRBD1, 6 bases. Per germline, CDR1 SEHNR and CDR2 FQNEAQ (reference sequence). Trimming pared 6 bases from V and 8 bases from J, leaving 19 bases between. CDR3 length equals 14 residues. The CDR3 loop reads CASSSGQPRGGYTF. The CDR3 nucleotides are TGTGCCAGCAGTTCTGGACAGCCTAGGGGAGGCTACACCTTC.

The J gene is TRBJ2-7, the V gene TRBV5-4; D gene ambiguous. The CDR3 is 16 amino acids. Trimming took off 1 base at V and 0 bases at J, with 14 bases between the two ends. CDR1 and CDR2 (germline): SGHNT, YYREEE (reference sequence). CDR3 in amino acids: CASSLKALHHSYEQYF. The CDR3, as DNA: TGTGCCAGCAGCTTGAAAGCGCTCCATCACTCCTACGAGCAGTACTTC.

The CDR3 protein is CASSGTSGRTSEQFF. CDR3 DNA: TGTGCCAGTAGCGGGACTAGCGGGAGAACAAGTGAGCAGTTCTTC. The chain has TRBV19 and TRBJ2-1; 14 nucleotides align to TRBD2. The germline gives CDR1 LNHDA, CDR2 SQIVND (reference sequence). V dropped 6 bases and J dropped 9; count of bases not matched to a gene: 7. The CDR3 length is 15 residues.

The rearrangement links TRBV28 to TRBJ2-7; D ambiguous. From germline, CDR1 is MDHEN and CDR2 SYDVKM. There are 12 residues in the CDR3. V lost 2 bases and J 4 bases, leaving 6 bases between the germline ends. CDR3 coding DNA: TGTGCCAGCAGTTTACAGAATTACGAGCAGTACTTC. Protein product: CASSLQNYEQYF.

The rearrangement links TRBV11-1 to TRBJ2-7; TRBD1 is a possible D gene (6 bases). V lost 1 base and J 7 bases, leaving 17 bases between the germline ends. This CDR3 is 15 amino acids long. Germline V gene lookup returns CDR1 SGHAT and CDR2 FQDESV (reference sequence). CDR3 nucleotides: TGTGCCAGCAGCTTAGGCCAGGGGCCTTTGAGGGAGCAGTACTTC. It codes for CASSLGQGPLREQYF.

The chain is built from TRBV10-3 and TRBJ1-1; D is unclear. CDR3 size: 12 residues. Germline assignment: CDR1 ENHRY and CDR2 SYGVKD. V was trimmed by 4 bases and J by 3 bases, leaving 6 bases between them. The CDR3 region is CAISVSDTEAFF. In nucleotides, the CDR3 is TGTGCCATCAGTGTATCGGACACTGAAGCTTTCTTT.

The CDR3 spells CASNMQGWQPQHF. The DNA for the CDR3 is TGTGCCAGCAACATGCAGGGGTGGCAGCCCCAGCATTTT. The chain uses TRBV2 and TRBJ1-5; the D gene is possibly TRBD1 (6 bases). In germline, CDR1 is SNHLY, CDR2 FYNNEI. Trimming took off 7 bases at V and 7 bases at J, with 14 bases between the two ends. This CDR3 is 13 amino acids long. The full variable domain, its missing parts supplied by reference TRBV2 and TRBJ1-5, is EPEVTQTPSHQVTQMGQEVILRCVPISNHLYFYWYRQILGQKVEFLVSFYNNEISEKSEIFDDQFSVERPDGSNFTLKIRSTKLEDSAMYFCASNMQGWQPQHFGDGTRLSIL.

The gene calls are TRBV30 and TRBJ2-7; no firm D call. V was trimmed by 5 bases and J by 5 bases, leaving 10 bases between them. CDR3 length: 11 amino acids. CDR1 and CDR2 from the germline V gene are GTSNPN and SVGIG (reference sequence). DNA of the CDR3: TGTGCCTGGGATCTAAAGAACGAGCAGTACTTC. Translation: CAWDLKNEQYF.

V is TRBV29-1 and J is TRBJ2-1, with 9 bases matching TRBD2. The CDR3 loop spans 17 amino acids. The germline V gene has CDR1 SQVTM and CDR2 ANQGSEA. The trim removed 4 bases at V and 2 bases at J, leaving 12 bases unmatched. The CDR3 nucleotides read TGCAGCGTTGGGTCGCTAGCGGGATATTCGACCTACAATGAGCAGTTCTTC. Protein product: CSVGSLAGYSTYNEQFF.

This chain connects TRBV9 to TRBJ2-3; D may be TRBD2 (6 bases). Trimming took off 0 bases at V and 3 bases at J, with 11 bases between the two ends. Germline CDR1 reads SGDLS; CDR2 reads YYNGEE. CDR3 length: 15 residues. CDR3 nucleotides: TGTGCCAGCAGCGTAGGACTAGTGAAGACAGATACGCAGTATTTT. This sequence encodes CASSVGLVKTDTQYF. The full variable domain, with the rest looked up from reference TRBV9 and TRBJ2-3, is DSGVTQTPKHLITATGQRVTLRCSPRSGDLSVYWYQQSLDQGLQFLIQYYNGEERAKGNILERFSAQQFPDLHSELNLSSLELGDSALYFCASSVGLVKTDTQYFGPGTRLTVL.

The rearrangement uses TRBV27 and TRBJ1-1, with D unresolved. The V end was cut by 4 bases, the J end by 4 bases, with 7 bases between. This CDR3 has 12 amino acids. CDR1 and CDR2 from the germline V gene are MNHEY and SMNVEV (reference sequence). This CDR3 reads CASSSPFTEAFF. In DNA form, the CDR3 reads TGTGCCAGCAGTTCCCCTTTCACTGAAGCTTTCTTT.

This clone was detected only a few times. The chain couples TRBV4-3 to TRBJ1-1, with D perhaps TRBD1 (6 bases). Trimming pared 5 bases from V and 0 bases from J, leaving 13 bases between. Germline V gene sequence: CDR1 LGHNA, CDR2 YSLEER. The CDR3 extends over 15 amino acids. Written as DNA, the CDR3 is TGCGCCAGCAGCGATAGGGGGTTTATGAACACTGAAGCTTTCTTT. Its protein product is CASSDRGFMNTEAFF.

The chain employs TRBV5-4 and TRBJ2-7; 8 bases agree with TRBD2. Germline V gene sequence: CDR1 SGHNT, CDR2 YYREEE (reference sequence). With 4 bases clipped from V and 3 bases from J, the junction kept 12 bases outside the gene matches. The CDR3 runs 16 residues. CDR3 DNA sequence: TGTGCCAGCAGCCCGGGGGCCGGGACTAGGAGCTACGAGCAGTACTTC. It encodes CASSPGAGTRSYEQYF.

The rearrangement links TRBV5-1 to TRBJ2-1; TRBD2 matches 7 bases. Germline CDR1 is SGHRS and CDR2 is YFSETQ. J lost 3 bases, V lost 2 bases, and 2 bases had no gene match. This CDR3 comprises 14 residues. The CDR3 loop reads CASSLGDYYNEQFF. The CDR3 DNA reads TGCGCCAGCAGCTTAGGGGACTACTACAATGAGCAGTTCTTC.

The chain recombines TRBV23-1 with TRBJ2-5, with 7 bases identical to TRBD2. TRBV23-1 is given ORF status, its function remaining uncertain. The ends lost 0 bases at V and 3 bases at J; junction bases unmatched: 16. There are 19 residues in the CDR3. The CDR3 DNA reads as TGCGCCAGCAGTCAATCGGGAGGGGCTGCGGGGGTTAACAAAGAGACCCAGTACTTC. Translation: CASSQSGGAAGVNKETQYF.

The rearrangement joins TRBV27 to TRBJ2-1; D is unresolved. Looked up from germline, CDR1 is MNHEY and CDR2 is SMNVEV (reference sequence). This CDR3 contains 16 residues. The V gene lost 1 base and the J gene lost 8 bases, with 18 bases spanning the gap. This CDR3 is CASSLFFLGVSDEQFF. In nucleotides, the CDR3 is TGTGCCAGCAGTTTATTTTTTCTTGGGGTATCGGATGAGCAGTTCTTC.

This clone appeared a few times. The chain couples TRBV7-9 to TRBJ2-2, with D possibly TRBD2 on 7 matching bases. Trimming left V 5 bases short and J 8 bases short, with 15 bases between. Germline V gene sequence: CDR1 SEHNR, CDR2 FQNEAQ (reference sequence). The CDR3 runs to 14 residues. In nucleotides, the CDR3 is TGTGCCAGCAGCCCACGGGGGGCTGGAGGGGAGCTGTTTTTT. Translating gives CASSPRGAGGELFF.

This chain connects TRBV5-6 to TRBJ2-7; 7 positions match TRBD1. The germline CDR1 and CDR2 sequences are SGHDT and YYEEEE. The CDR3 length is 17 residues. J gave up 4 bases and V 1 base, and 14 bases lay outside the gene matches. The CDR3 sequence is CASSLRVGQDIWYEQYF. The CDR3 DNA reads as TGTGCCAGCAGCTTGAGGGTCGGACAGGATATTTGGTACGAGCAGTACTTC.

This chain links TRBV10-1 with TRBJ2-3, with 8 bases lining up with TRBD1. This CDR3 has 13 amino acids. V shed 3 bases and J 9 bases; nucleotides not matched to a gene: 5. Germline loops: CDR1 WNHNN, CDR2 SYGVQD (reference sequence). The CDR3 nucleotides are TGCGCCAGCAGTGATTCCACAGGGGGGACGCAGTATTTT. Its translation: CASSDSTGGTQYF.

This clone is medium-sized by share. The genes are TRBV10-3 and TRBJ1-2; 9 nucleotides match TRBD1. The CDR3 is 12 amino acids. V shed 8 bases, J shed 6 bases, and the junction held 4 bases outside the gene matches. CDR1 is ENHRY and CDR2 is SYGVKD in the germline V gene. The CDR3 spells CAIVGQGHGYTF. For the CDR3, the DNA is TGTGCCATCGTGGGACAGGGCCATGGCTACACCTTC.

The chain joins TRBV5-4 to TRBJ2-3, with TRBD1 matching over 8 bases. Germline CDR1 SGHNT, CDR2 YYREEE (reference sequence). The CDR3 length is 15 residues. V shed 4 bases, J shed 3 bases, and the junction held 7 bases outside the gene matches. CDR3 nucleotide sequence: TGTGCCAGCAGCAGACAGGGGCGTAGGACAGATACGCAGTATTTT. This gives the protein CASSRQGRRTDTQYF. The full variable domain, completed using reference TRBV5-4 and TRBJ2-3, is ETGVTQSPTHLIKTRGQQVTLRCSSQSGHNTVSWYQQALGQGPQFIFQYYREEENGRGNFPPRFSGLQFPNYSSELNVNALELDDSALYLCASSRQGRRTDTQYFGPGTRLTVL.

The chain links TRBV19 to TRBJ2-2, with 7 bases that match TRBD1. V gave up 2 bases and J gave up 1 base; unmatched junction bases: 4. Germline loops: CDR1 LNHDA, CDR2 SQIVND (reference sequence). This CDR3 has 16 residues. CDR3 bases: TGTGCCAGTAGTATACCAGGGACAGTGAACACCGGGGAGCTGTTTTTT. Protein product: CASSIPGTVNTGELFF.

The chain combines TRBV7-6 with TRBJ2-7; possibly TRBD1 for D (5 bases). The V end lost 2 bases, the J end lost 3 bases, and 5 bases lay between the germline ends. CDR3 length: 12 residues. Germline V lookup: CDR1 SGHVS, CDR2 FNYEAQ. The DNA for the CDR3 is TGTGCCAGCAGCTTACAGGGCTACGAGCAGTACTTC. Translated: CASSLQGYEQYF.

The chain recombines TRBV10-3 with TRBJ2-3; possible D gene TRBD1, 6 bases. The CDR3 totals 15 residues. CDR1 ENHRY and CDR2 SYGVKD come from the germline V gene. Trimming pared 7 bases from V and 3 bases from J, leaving 17 bases between. DNA of the CDR3: TGTGCCATCACCCAATCCCCGAGGGGGACAGATACGCAGTATTTT. As protein: CAITQSPRGTDTQYF.

The V gene is TRBV6-4, the J gene TRBJ1-1; D is ambiguous. V gave up 5 bases and J gave up 1 base, with 8 bases separating them. CDR1 is MRHNA and CDR2 is SNTAGT in the germline V gene. The CDR3 contains 13 residues. CDR3 in DNA: TGTGCCAGCAGTCTTAGCTCGAACACTGAAGCTTTCTTT. Its translation: CASSLSSNTEAFF.

The chain carries TRBV27 and TRBJ2-2, with D perhaps matching TRBD1 or TRBD2 (5 bases each). Germline CDR1 MNHEY, CDR2 SMNVEV (reference sequence). The CDR3 spans 20 residues. V lost 1 base, J lost 2 bases, and 23 bases lay in between. This CDR3 reads CASSLWAVSGQAINTGELFF. The CDR3 bases are TGTGCCAGCAGTTTATGGGCAGTATCGGGGCAGGCGATTAACACCGGGGAGCTGTTTTTT.

The chain is built from TRBV2 and TRBJ1-6, with TRBD1 as a possible D gene (5 bases). Germline CDR1 reads SNHLY; CDR2 reads FYNNEI. The ends were cut back, 2 bases at V and 10 bases at J, with 15 bases in the middle. The CDR3 sequence is 15 residues long. The CDR3 sequence is CASSESGPFLSPLHF. CDR3 in DNA: TGTGCCAGCAGTGAATCAGGGCCGTTTTTATCACCCCTCCACTTT.